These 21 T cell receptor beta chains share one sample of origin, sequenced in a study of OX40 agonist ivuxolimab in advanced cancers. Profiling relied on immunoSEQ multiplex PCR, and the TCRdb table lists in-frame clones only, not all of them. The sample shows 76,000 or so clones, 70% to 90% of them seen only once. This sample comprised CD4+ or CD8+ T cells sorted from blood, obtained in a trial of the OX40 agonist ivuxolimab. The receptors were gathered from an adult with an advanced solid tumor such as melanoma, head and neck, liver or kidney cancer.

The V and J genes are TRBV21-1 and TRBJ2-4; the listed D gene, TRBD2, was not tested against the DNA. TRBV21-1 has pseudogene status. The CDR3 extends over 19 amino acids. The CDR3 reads CARPPPGLAGGRAKNIQYF. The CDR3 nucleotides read TGTGCCAGGCCCCCCCCGGGACTAGCGGGAGGGCGAGCCAAAAACATTCAGTACTTC.

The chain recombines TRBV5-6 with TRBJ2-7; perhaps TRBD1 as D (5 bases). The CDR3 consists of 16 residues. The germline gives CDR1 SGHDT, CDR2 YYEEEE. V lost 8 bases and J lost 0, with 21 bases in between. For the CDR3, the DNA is TGTGCCAGTACCCGTCGAAGAACAGGAGCCTCCTACGAGCAGTACTTC. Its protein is CASTRRRTGASYEQYF.

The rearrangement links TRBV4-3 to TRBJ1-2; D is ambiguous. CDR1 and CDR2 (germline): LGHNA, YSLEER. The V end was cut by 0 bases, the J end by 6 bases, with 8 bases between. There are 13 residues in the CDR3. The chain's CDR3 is CASSQDEGNGYTF. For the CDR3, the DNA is TGCGCCAGCAGCCAAGATGAAGGAAATGGCTACACCTTC.

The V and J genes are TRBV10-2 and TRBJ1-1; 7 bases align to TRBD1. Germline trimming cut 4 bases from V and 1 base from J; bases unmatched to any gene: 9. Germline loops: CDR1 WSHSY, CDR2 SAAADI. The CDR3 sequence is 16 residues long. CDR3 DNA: TGCGCCAGCAGTGTTGGGAGACAGGGCCGGAACACTGAAGCTTTCTTT. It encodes CASSVGRQGRNTEAFF.

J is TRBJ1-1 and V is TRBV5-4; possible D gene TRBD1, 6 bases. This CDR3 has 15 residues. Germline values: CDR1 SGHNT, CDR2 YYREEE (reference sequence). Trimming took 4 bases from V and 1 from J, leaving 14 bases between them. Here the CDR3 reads CASSPNRVQNTEAFF. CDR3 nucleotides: TGTGCCAGCAGCCCTAACAGGGTTCAGAACACTGAAGCTTTCTTT.

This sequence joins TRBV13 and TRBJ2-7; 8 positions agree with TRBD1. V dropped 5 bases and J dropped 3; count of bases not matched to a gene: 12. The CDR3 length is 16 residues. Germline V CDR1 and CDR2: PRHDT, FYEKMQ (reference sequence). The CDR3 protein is CASSTRTGYFFYEQYF. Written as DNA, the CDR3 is TGTGCCAGCAGCACACGGACAGGGTACTTTTTCTACGAGCAGTACTTC.

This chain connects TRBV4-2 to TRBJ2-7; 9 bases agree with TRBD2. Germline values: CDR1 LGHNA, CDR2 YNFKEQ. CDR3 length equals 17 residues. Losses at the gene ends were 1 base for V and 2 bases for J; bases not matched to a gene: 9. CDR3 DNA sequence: TGTGCCAGCAGCCAAGTCCCCGGACTAGCGCCAGCCTACGAGCAGTACTTC. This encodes CASSQVPGLAPAYEQYF.

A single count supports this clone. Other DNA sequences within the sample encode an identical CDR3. DNA for the CDR3: TGTGCCAGCAGCCCCGGAGGATACAATGAGCAGTTCTTC. Its translation: CASSPGGYNEQFF. The chain has TRBV7-6 and TRBJ2-1; a weak D match, TRBD2 (5 bases). CDR1 is SGHVS, CDR2 FNYEAQ, per germline. Trimming stripped 5 bases from V and 4 bases from J, with 9 bases between. This CDR3 has 13 residues.

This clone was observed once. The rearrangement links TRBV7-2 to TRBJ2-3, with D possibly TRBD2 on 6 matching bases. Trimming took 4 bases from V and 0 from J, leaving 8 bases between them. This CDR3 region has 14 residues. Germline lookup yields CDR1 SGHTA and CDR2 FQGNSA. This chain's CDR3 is CASSSLASTDTQYF. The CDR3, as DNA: TGTGCCAGCAGCTCTCTAGCGAGCACAGATACGCAGTATTTT.

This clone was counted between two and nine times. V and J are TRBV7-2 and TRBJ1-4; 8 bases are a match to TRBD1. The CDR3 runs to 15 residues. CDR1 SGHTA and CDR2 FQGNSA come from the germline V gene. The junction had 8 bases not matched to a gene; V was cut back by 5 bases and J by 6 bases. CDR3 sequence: CASSRSGTGYEKLFF. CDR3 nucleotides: TGTGCCAGCAGCCGGAGCGGGACAGGTTATGAAAAACTGTTTTTT. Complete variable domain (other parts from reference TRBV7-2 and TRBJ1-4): GAGVSQSPSNKVTEKGKDVELRCDPISGHTALYWYRQSLGQGLEFLIYFQGNSAPDKSGLPSDRFSAERTGGSVSTLTIQRTQQEDSAVYLCASSRSGTGYEKLFFGSGTQLSVL.

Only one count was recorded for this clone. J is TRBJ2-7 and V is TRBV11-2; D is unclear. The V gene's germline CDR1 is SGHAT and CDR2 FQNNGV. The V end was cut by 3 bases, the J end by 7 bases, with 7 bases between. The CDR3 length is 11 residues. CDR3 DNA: TGTGCCAGCAGCTTCGTGGGAGAGCAGTACTTC. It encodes CASSFVGEQYF.

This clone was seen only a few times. The CDR3 DNA follows: TGTGCCAGCAGCTTAGGTCATATCTATGGCTACACCTTC. Its protein is CASSLGHIYGYTF. This chain uses TRBV7-9 with TRBJ1-2, with D uncertain. Germline lookup yields CDR1 SEHNR and CDR2 FQNEAQ (reference sequence). The CDR3 is 13 residues long. V was shortened by 1 base and J by 4 bases, with 7 bases between the two germline ends.

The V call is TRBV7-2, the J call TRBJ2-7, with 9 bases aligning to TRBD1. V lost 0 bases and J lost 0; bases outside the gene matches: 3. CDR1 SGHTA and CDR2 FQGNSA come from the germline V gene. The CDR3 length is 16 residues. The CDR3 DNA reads TGTGCCAGCAGCTTAGCTCCGACAGGGGGCTCCTACGAGCAGTACTTC. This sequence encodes CASSLAPTGGSYEQYF.

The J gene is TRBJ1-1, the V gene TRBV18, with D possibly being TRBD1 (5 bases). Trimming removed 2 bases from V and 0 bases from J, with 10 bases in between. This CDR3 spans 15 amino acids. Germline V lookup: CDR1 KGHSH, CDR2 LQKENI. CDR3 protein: CASSPRAGVNTEAFF. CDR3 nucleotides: TGTGCCAGCTCACCAAGGGCGGGGGTGAACACTGAAGCTTTCTTT.

This CDR3 reads CASRTSQGAGYGYTF. The CDR3 DNA sequence: TGTGCCAGCAGGACGTCACAGGGGGCAGGATATGGCTACACCTTC. The chain has TRBV6-6 and TRBJ1-2; TRBD1 matches 9 bases. The V gene's germline CDR1 is MNHNY and CDR2 SVGAGI (reference sequence). The CDR3 sequence is 15 residues long. V lost 6 bases and J lost 5; bases outside the gene matches: 10.

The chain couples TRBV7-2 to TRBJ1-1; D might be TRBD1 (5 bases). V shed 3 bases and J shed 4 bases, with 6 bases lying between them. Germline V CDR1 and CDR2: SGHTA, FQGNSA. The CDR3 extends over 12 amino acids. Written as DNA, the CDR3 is TGTGCCAGCAGCTTGAGGGGCACTGAAGCTTTCTTT. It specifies CASSLRGTEAFF.

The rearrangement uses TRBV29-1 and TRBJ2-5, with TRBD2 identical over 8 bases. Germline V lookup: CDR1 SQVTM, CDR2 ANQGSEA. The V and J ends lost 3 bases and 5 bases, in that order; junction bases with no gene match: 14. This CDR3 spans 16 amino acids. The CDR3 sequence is CSVDLYRTSRVETQYF. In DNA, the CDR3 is TGCAGCGTTGACCTATACCGGACTAGCCGAGTGGAGACCCAGTACTTC.

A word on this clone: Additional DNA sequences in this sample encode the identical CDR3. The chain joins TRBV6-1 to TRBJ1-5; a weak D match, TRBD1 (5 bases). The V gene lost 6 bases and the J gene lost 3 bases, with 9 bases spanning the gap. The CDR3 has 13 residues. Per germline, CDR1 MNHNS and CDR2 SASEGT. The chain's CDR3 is CASRQVNNQPQHF. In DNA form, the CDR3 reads TGTGCCAGCAGACAGGTAAACAATCAGCCCCAGCATTTT.

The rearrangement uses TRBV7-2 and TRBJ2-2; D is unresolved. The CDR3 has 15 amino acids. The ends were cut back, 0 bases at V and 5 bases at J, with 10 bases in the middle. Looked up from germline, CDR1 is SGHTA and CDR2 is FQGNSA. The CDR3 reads CASSLAVGSTGELFF. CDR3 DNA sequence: TGTGCCAGCAGCTTAGCGGTAGGGTCAACCGGGGAGCTGTTTTTT. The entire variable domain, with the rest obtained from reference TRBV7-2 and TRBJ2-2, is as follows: GAGVSQSPSNKVTEKGKDVELRCDPISGHTALYWYRQSLGQGLEFLIYFQGNSAPDKSGLPSDRFSAERTGGSVSTLTIQRTQQEDSAVYLCASSLAVGSTGELFFGEGSRLTVL.

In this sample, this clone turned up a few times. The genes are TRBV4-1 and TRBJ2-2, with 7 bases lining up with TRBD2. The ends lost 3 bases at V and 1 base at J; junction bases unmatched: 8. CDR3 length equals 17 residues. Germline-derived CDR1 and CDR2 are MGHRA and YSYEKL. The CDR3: CASSHASPGGNTGELFF. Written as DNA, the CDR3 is TGCGCCAGCAGCCATGCCTCTCCGGGGGGGAACACCGGGGAGCTGTTTTTT.

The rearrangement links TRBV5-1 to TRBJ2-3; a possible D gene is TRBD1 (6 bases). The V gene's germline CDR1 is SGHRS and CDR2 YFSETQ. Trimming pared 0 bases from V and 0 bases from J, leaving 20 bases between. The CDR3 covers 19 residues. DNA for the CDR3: TGCGCCAGCAGCTTGGCCCGGGTGGGCAGGGGCTATAGCACAGATACGCAGTATTTT. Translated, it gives CASSLARVGRGYSTDTQYF.